The 14 T cell receptor beta chains presented below share a single source sample, sequenced in a study of cytomegalovirus exposure and HLA in healthy donors. The PCR employed 60 Vbeta primers together with 13 Jbeta primers. Sequencing used immunoSEQ multiplex PCR; TCRdb keeps in-frame clones, though not all of them. The table lists 150,000 to 200,000 clones, about four fifths of them singletons. Sequencing was carried out using PBMCs. Source of these receptors: a woman under 30 in good health and CMV-seronegative.

This rearrangement joins TRBV10-1 to TRBJ2-1, with 7 bases lining up with TRBD2. This CDR3 spans 14 amino acids. V dropped 0 bases and J dropped 8; count of bases not matched to a gene: 4. CDR1 is WNHNN and CDR2 is SYGVQD in the germline V gene (reference sequence). This chain's CDR3 is CASSESTSRDEQFF. Written as DNA, the CDR3 is TGCGCCAGCAGTGAGTCGACTAGCAGAGATGAGCAGTTCTTC.

This chain links TRBV4-1 with TRBJ1-1, with a tentative D call TRBD1 (6 bases). The germline V gene has CDR1 MGHRA and CDR2 YSYEKL. V lost 1 base and J 8 bases, leaving 11 bases between the germline ends. The CDR3 is 13 residues long. CDR3: CASSQGVGTEAFF. The DNA of the CDR3 is TGCGCCAGCAGCCAAGGAGTTGGGACAGAAGCTTTCTTT.

The chain joins TRBV11-2 to TRBJ2-2; 12 bases align to TRBD2. The CDR3 is 17 amino acids. J lost 6 bases, V lost 2 bases, and 7 bases had no gene match. Germline loops: CDR1 SGHAT, CDR2 FQNNGV. CDR3 sequence: CASSLPLAGGPPGELFF. The CDR3 region has the DNA TGTGCCAGCAGCTTACCCCTAGCGGGAGGGCCACCCGGGGAGCTGTTTTTT.

This chain uses TRBV30 with TRBJ2-3; no firm D call. Germline values: CDR1 GTSNPN, CDR2 SVGIG (reference sequence). The CDR3 loop spans 15 amino acids. V shed 0 bases and J shed 2 bases, with 12 bases lying between them. The CDR3: CAWSVNRVLTDTQYF. The CDR3 coding sequence is TGTGCCTGGAGTGTCAACCGGGTCCTCACAGATACGCAGTATTTT.

The rearrangement uses TRBV19 and TRBJ1-5, with 10 bases identical to TRBD1. Germline V lookup: CDR1 LNHDA, CDR2 SQIVND (reference sequence). This CDR3 comprises 19 residues. The junction had 13 bases not matched to a gene; V was cut back by 5 bases and J by 0 bases. CDR3 coding DNA: TGTGCCAGTAGTGCCCAGACCGGGACAGGGGAGTATAGCAATCAGCCCCAGCATTTT. Protein: CASSAQTGTGEYSNQPQHF.

The chain couples TRBV10-1 to TRBJ2-5, with 9 bases identical to TRBD2. Germline V lookup: CDR1 WNHNN, CDR2 SYGVQD (reference sequence). This CDR3 spans 14 amino acids. The V and J ends lost 4 bases and 5 bases, in that order; junction bases with no gene match: 5. CDR3 bases: TGCGCCAGCAGTGTCGCGGGAGGGCCGGAGACCCAGTACTTC. Amino acid sequence: CASSVAGGPETQYF.

The table lists this clone with a count of one. This chain joins TRBV7-6 and TRBJ2-7, with 7 bases lining up with TRBD2. This CDR3 comprises 14 residues. In germline, CDR1 is SGHVS, CDR2 FNYEAQ. The J segment lost 0 bases and the V segment lost 1 base, leaving 0 bases of the junction unmatched. For the CDR3, the DNA is TGTGCCAGCAGCTTAGGCGGGGGCTCCTACGAGCAGTACTTC. This codes for CASSLGGGSYEQYF. The full variable domain, its missing parts supplied by reference TRBV7-6 and TRBJ2-7, is GAGVSQSPRYKVTKRGQDVALRCDPISGHVSLYWYRQALGQGPEFLTYFNYEAQQDKSGLPNDRFSAERPEGSISTLTIQRTEQRDSAMYRCASSLGGGSYEQYFGPGTRLTVT.

Worth noting for this clone: Germline and junction disagree at one end, which may indicate a read error. J is TRBJ2-2 and V is TRBV7-7; 8 nucleotides match TRBD1. Germline CDR1 is SSHAT and CDR2 is FNYEAQ (reference sequence). This CDR3 region has 15 residues. The CDR3 protein is CASSPRTGSTGELFF. In DNA form, the CDR3 reads TGTGCTAGCAGCCCCCGGACAGGGTCCACCGGGGAGCTGTTTTTT. Full variable domain (outside the CDR3, taken from reference TRBV7-7 and TRBJ2-2): GAGVSQSPRYKVTKRGQDVTLRCDPISSHATLYWYQQALGQGPEFLTYFNYEAQPDKSGLPSDRFSAERPEGSISTLTIQRTEQRDSAMYRCASSPRTGSTGELFFGEGSRLTVL.

This chain links TRBV28 with TRBJ2-7, with 8 bases identical to TRBD1. V dropped 6 bases and J dropped 2; count of bases not matched to a gene: 9. This CDR3 has 15 amino acids. Germline V gene data show CDR1 as MDHEN and CDR2 as SYDVKM. CDR3 sequence: CASSPTGGRTYEQYF. The DNA of the CDR3 is TGTGCCAGCAGCCCAACAGGGGGAAGGACCTACGAGCAGTACTTC.

The V call is TRBV27, the J call TRBJ2-7, with 7 nucleotides matching TRBD2. V dropped 3 bases and J dropped 6; count of bases not matched to a gene: 8. Germline V CDR1 and CDR2: MNHEY, SMNVEV (reference sequence). This CDR3 has 14 amino acids. The CDR3 region has the DNA TGTGCCAGCAGTTTCCGCGGGAGAATTAGCGAGCAGTACTTC. Encoded protein: CASSFRGRISEQYF.

The V and J genes are TRBV11-2 and TRBJ2-7, with 9 bases aligning to TRBD1. The germline V gene has CDR1 SGHAT and CDR2 FQNNGV. The CDR3 extends over 15 amino acids. Unmatched junction bases numbered 9, after V lost 5 bases and J lost 4 bases. Here the CDR3 reads CASSLSQGAVYEQYF. CDR3 coding DNA: TGTGCCAGCAGCCTTTCACAGGGGGCGGTGTACGAGCAGTACTTC.

The V call is TRBV21-1, the J call TRBJ2-5; the table calls TRBD1, which could not be checked here. TRBV21-1 corresponds to a pseudogene. The CDR3 has 19 residues. For the CDR3, the DNA is TGTGCCAGCAGCCAAAGGAAGGACACGAACCTTCTTCTCCAAGAGACCCAGTACTTC. It yields the protein CASSQRKDTNLLLQETQYF.

The chain joins TRBV13 to TRBJ2-3; D might be TRBD1 (6 bases). Trimming removed 1 base from V and 6 bases from J, with 14 bases in between. CDR1 and CDR2 from the germline V gene are PRHDT and FYEKMQ (reference sequence). The CDR3 length is 15 residues. The CDR3, as DNA: TGTGCCAGCAGCTTAGCAGGGGTCGACACGGATACGCAGTATTTT. Translation gives CASSLAGVDTDTQYF.

The CDR3 nucleotides read TGTGCCAGCAGCTTGGTATCAGGGGGCAAAAACATTCAGTACTTC. This gives the protein CASSLVSGGKNIQYF. The chain uses TRBV5-4 and TRBJ2-4; 7 nucleotides line up with TRBD1. The CDR3 is 15 amino acids. V lost 0 bases, J lost 3 bases, and 3 bases stayed unmatched. From germline, CDR1 is SGHNT and CDR2 YYREEE (reference sequence).